This T cell receptor (beta chain) was found in a study of blood T cell repertoires in COVID-19. The CDR3 totals 12 residues. Germline values: CDR1 SGHNT, CDR2 YYREEE (reference sequence). Trimming took 2 bases from V and 11 from J, leaving 14 bases between them. Using immunoSEQ multiplex PCR, the repertoire was profiled, and TCRdb retains in-frame clones only, with some absent. The repertoire consists of roughly 330,000 clones, with 70% to 90% occurring once and the leading ten covering about 3.9%. The sequence was collected from a woman between 50 and 59 years old with active or convalescent COVID-19. This chain connects TRBV5-4 to TRBJ2-7; weak D call: TRBD2 (7 bases). Sequenced sample: peripheral blood. The CDR3, as DNA: TGTGCCAGCAGCTTTGGACAGCGGGGCAAGTACTTC. It yields the protein CASSFGQRGKYF.